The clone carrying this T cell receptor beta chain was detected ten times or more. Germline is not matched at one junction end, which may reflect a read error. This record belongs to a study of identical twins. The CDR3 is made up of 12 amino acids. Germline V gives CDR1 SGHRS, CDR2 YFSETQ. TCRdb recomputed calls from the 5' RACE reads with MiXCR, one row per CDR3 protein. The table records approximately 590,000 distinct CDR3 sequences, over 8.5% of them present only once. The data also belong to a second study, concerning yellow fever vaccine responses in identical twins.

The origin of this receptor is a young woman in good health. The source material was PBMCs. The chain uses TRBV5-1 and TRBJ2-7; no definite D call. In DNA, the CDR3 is TGTGCCAGCAGTGGCAGCTCCTACGAGCAGTACTTC. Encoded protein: CASSGSSYEQYF.